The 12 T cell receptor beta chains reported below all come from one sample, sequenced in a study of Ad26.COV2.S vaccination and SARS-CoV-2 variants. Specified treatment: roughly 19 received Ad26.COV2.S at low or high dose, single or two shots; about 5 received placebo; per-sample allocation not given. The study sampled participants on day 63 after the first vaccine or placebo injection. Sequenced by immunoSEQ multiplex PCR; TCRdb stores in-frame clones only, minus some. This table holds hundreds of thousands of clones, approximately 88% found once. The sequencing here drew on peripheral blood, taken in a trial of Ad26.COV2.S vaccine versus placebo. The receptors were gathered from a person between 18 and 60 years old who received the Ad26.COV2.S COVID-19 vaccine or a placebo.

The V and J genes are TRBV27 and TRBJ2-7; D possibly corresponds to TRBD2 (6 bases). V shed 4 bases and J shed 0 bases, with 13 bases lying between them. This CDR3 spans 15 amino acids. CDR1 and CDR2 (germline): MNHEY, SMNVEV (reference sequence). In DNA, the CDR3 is TGTGCCAGCAGTTCAGCCGGACTAAGCTCCTACGAGCAGTACTTC. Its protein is CASSSAGLSSYEQYF.

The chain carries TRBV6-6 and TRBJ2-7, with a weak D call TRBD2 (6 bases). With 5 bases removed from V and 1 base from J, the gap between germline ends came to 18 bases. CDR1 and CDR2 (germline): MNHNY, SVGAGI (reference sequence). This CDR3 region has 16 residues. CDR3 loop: CASSLPRDSNSYEQYF. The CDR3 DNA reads TGTGCCAGCAGTCTCCCCCGGGACTCCAATTCCTACGAGCAGTACTTC.

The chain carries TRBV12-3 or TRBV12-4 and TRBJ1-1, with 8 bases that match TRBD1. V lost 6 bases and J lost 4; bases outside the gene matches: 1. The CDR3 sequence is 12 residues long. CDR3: CASSDRGTEAFF. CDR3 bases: TGTGCCAGCAGCGACAGGGGCACTGAAGCTTTCTTT.

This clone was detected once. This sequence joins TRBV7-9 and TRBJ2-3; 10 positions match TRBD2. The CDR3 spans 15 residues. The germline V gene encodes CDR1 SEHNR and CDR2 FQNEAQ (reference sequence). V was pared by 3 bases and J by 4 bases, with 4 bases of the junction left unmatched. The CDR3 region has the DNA TGTGCCAGCAGCTTCAGCGGGAGGGCCCCAGATACGCAGTATTTT. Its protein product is CASSFSGRAPDTQYF.

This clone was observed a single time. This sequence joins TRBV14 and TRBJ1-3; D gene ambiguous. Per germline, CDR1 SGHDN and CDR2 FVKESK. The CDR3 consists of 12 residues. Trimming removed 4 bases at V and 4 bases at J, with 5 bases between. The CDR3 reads CASSPEGNTIYF. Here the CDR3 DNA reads TGTGCCAGCAGCCCAGAAGGAAACACCATATATTTT.

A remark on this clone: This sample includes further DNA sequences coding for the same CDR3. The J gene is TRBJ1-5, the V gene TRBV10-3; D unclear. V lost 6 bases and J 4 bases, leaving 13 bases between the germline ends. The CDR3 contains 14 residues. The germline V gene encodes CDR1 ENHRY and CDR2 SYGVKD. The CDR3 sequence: CAISEAGVNQPQHF. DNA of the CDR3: TGTGCCATCAGCGAGGCCGGTGTGAATCAGCCCCAGCATTTT.

The CDR3 sequence: CASSPSVGSGANVLTF. In DNA form, the CDR3 reads TGTGCCAGCAGCCCTTCCGTCGGCTCTGGGGCCAACGTCCTGACTTTC. The V call is TRBV5-4, the J call TRBJ2-6, with no clear D. V was clipped by 4 bases and J by 0 bases, with 11 bases between them. The CDR3 spans 16 residues. Germline CDR1 is SGHNT and CDR2 is YYREEE (reference sequence).

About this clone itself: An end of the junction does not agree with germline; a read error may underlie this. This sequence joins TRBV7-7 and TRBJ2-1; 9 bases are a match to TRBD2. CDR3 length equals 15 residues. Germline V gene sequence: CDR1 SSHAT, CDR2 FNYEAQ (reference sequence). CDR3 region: CASSLTAGGVNEQFF. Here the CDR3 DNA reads TGTGCTAGCAGCCTAACGGCGGGAGGGGTCAATGAGCAGTTCTTC.

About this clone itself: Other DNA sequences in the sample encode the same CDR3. CDR3 sequence reads: CASSPGQGAYEQYF. DNA for the CDR3: TGTGCCAGCAGCCCCGGCCAGGGGGCCTACGAGCAGTACTTC. The V and J genes are TRBV9 and TRBJ2-7; 7 bases map to TRBD1. The CDR3 runs 14 residues. Germline CDR1 and CDR2: SGDLS and YYNGEE. The V gene end was trimmed by 4 bases and the J gene end by 2 bases; junction bases not matched to a gene: 6.

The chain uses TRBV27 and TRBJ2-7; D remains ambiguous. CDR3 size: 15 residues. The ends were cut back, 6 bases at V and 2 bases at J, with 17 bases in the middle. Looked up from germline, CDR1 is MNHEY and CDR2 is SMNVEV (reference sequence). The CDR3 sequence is CASSPNGRFPYEQYF. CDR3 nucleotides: TGTGCCAGCAGCCCTAACGGGCGCTTCCCCTACGAGCAGTACTTC.

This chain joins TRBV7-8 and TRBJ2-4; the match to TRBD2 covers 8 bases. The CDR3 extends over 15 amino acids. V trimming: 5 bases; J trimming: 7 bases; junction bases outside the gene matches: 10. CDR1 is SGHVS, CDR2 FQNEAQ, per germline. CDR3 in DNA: TGTGCCAGCAGCGAGGACGGGAGGGCAGATAACATTCAGTACTTC. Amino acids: CASSEDGRADNIQYF.

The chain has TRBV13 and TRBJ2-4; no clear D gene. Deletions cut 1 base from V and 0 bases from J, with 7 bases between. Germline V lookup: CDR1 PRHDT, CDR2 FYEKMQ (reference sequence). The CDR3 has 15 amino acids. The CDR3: CASSLAGQAKNIQYF. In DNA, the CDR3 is TGTGCCAGCAGCTTAGCAGGTCAAGCCAAAAACATTCAGTACTTC.